Described below is a single T cell receptor (beta chain) sequence and its context. Its specificity is unknown. This sample was included in a study of cytomegalovirus exposure and HLA in healthy donors. Overall study findings and caveats: A later analysis showed that HLA-associated TCR beta chains had undergone more clonal expansion than equally common others. The availability of immune exposure information extended only to CMV serostatus.

Amplification used 60 Vbeta primers and 13 Jbeta primers. Some clones are missing from TCRdb's copy, which holds only in-frame ones; the method was immunoSEQ multiplex PCR. The sample consists of 50,000 to 60,000 clones, 75% to 80% of them appearing once. V lost 4 bases, J lost 3 bases, and 4 bases lay in between. Germline CDR1 and CDR2: MDHEN and SYDVKM. The CDR3 is made up of 12 amino acids. This sequence was found in a middle-aged woman in good health and CMV-seropositive. The sequencing sample was made of PBMCs. The chain carries TRBV28 and TRBJ1-3; no firm D call. In DNA, the CDR3 is TGTGCCAGCAGTTCTTTTGGAAACACCATATATTTT. Its translation: CASSSFGNTIYF.